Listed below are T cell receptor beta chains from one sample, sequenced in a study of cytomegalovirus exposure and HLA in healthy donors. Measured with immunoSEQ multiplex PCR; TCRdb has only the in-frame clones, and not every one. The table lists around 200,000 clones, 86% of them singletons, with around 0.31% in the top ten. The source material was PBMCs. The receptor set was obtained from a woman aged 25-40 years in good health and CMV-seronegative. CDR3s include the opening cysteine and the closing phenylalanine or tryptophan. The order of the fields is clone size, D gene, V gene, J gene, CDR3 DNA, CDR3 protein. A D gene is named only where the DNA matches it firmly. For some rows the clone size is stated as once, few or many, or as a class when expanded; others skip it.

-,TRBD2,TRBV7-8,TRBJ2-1,TGTGCCAGCAGCCCTGGGGCGGGGGGCTCCTACAATGAGCAGTTCTTC,CASSPGAGGSYNEQFF
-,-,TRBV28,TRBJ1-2,TGTGCCAGCAGTTCCTGGCACTATGGCTACACCTTC,CASSSWHYGYTF
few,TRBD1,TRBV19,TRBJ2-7,TGTGCCAGTAGTCAACACAGGGGGATCTACGAGCAGTACTTC,CASSQHRGIYEQYF
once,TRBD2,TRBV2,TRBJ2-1,TGTGCCAGCAGTGCCGAGCGGGAGAATGAGCAGTTCTTC,CASSAERENEQFF
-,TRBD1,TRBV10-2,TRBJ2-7,TGCGCCAGCAGTGGGCAGGGGGCCTACGAGCAGTACTTC,CASSGQGAYEQYF
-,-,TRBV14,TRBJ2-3,TGTGCCAGCAGCCTTACAGCTACCCCAGATACGCAGTATTTT,CASSLTATPDTQYF
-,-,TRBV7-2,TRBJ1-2,TGTGCCAGCACCATACAACTAAACTATGGCTACACCTTC,CASTIQLNYGYTF
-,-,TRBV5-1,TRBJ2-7,TGCGCCAGCAGAACAGGATGGGGGTGGGGGGACTACGAGCAGTACTTC,CASRTGWGWGDYEQYF
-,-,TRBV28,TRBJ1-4,TGTGCCAGCACCTTCGGGGGAAAACTGTTTTTT,CASTFGGKLFF
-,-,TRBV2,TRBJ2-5,TGTGCCAGCAGTGATCAGGGCCAAGAGACCCAGTACTTC,CASSDQGQETQYF
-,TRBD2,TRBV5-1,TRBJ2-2,TGCGCCAGCAGCCTGAGCGGGATACCAAACACCGGGGAGCTGTTTTTT,CASSLSGIPNTGELFF
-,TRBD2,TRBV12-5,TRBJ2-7,TGTGCTAGTGGTTGGCGGGGGGGCGTCTCCTACGAGCAGTACTTC,CASGWRGGVSYEQYF
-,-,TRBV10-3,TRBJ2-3,TGTGCCATCAGTGAGTTGGAGAGTACGCAGTATTTT,CAISELESTQYF
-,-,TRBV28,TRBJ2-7,TGTGCCAGCAGTTTATGGGCAGGTAACTACGAGCAGTACTTC,CASSLWAGNYEQYF
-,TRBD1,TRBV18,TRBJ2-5,TGTGCCAGCTCACCGGAGACAGGGGCTCCCGGGACCCAGTACTTC,CASSPETGAPGTQYF
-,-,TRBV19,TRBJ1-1,TGTGCCAGTAGGTCCGCGGGTCGGGCTTTCTTT,CASRSAGRAFF
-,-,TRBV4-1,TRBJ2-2,TGCGCCAGCAGCCAACGTAAACAGAATGGGGAGCTGTTTTTT,CASSQRKQNGELFF
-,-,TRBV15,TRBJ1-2,TGTGCCACCAGCAGAGATTCGGCAACAGGGCTCGGAGGCTACACCTTC,CATSRDSATGLGGYTF
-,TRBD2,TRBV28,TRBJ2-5,TGTGCCAGCAGTTCGGTGGATCGAGTAGCGGGAGGGCAAGAGACCCAGTACTTC,CASSSVDRVAGGQETQYF
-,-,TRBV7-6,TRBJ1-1,TGTGCCAGCAGTCCTACTTACCAAGCTTTCTTT,CASSPTYQAFF
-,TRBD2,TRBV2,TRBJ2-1,TGTGCCAGCCACCTGCGAGCGGGGGTGTTCTTC,CASHLRAGVFF
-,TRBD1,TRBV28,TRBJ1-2,TGTGCCAGCAGTCCCGGGACAGGGTTTTTCTATGGCTACACCTTC,CASSPGTGFFYGYTF
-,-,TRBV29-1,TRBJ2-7,TGCAGCTTCTGGGACACAACCTACGAGCAGTACTTC,CSFWDTTYEQYF
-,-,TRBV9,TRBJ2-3,TGTGCCAGCAGCGCCGGGACTCATACGCAGTATTTT,CASSAGTHTQYF
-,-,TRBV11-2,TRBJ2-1,TGTGCCAGCAGCTTAATGTTCCAGACCGGAGACAATGAGCAGTTCTTC,CASSLMFQTGDNEQFF
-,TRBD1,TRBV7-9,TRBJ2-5,TGTGCCAGCAGCTTAGTAGGGACAGGTGGGCAAACCCAGTACTTC,CASSLVGTGGQTQYF
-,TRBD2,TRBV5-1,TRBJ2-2,TGCGCCAGCAGCCCGACTAGCATGGACGGGGAGCTGTTTTTT,CASSPTSMDGELFF
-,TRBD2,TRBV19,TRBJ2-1,TGTGCCAGCCAAATAGCGGGGGGGCCTTATGAGCAGTTCTTC,CASQIAGGPYEQFF
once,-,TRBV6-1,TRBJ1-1,TGTGCCAGCAGTTGGACTAACACTGAAGCTTTCTTT,CASSWTNTEAFF
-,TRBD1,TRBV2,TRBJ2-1,TGTGCCAGCACCCCCGGGGCCCGGACAGGTTACAATGAGCAGTTCTTC,CASTPGARTGYNEQFF
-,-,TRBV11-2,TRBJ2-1,TGTGCCAGCAGCTTAGGGAGGAGCAATGAGCAGTTCTTC,CASSLGRSNEQFF
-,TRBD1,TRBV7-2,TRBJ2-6,TGTGCCAGCAGCTTAGCAAGGACAGGGGACTCTGGGGCCAACGTCCTGACTTTC,CASSLARTGDSGANVLTF
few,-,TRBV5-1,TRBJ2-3,TGCGCCAGCAGCGTTAACACAGATACGCAGTATTTT,CASSVNTDTQYF
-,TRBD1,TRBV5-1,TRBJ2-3,TGCGCCAGCAGCTACCGGGACAGTGAGGCAGATACGCAGTATTTT,CASSYRDSEADTQYF
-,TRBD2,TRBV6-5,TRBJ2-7,TGTGCCAGCAGCCGGACTAGAAACGAGCAGTACTTC,CASSRTRNEQYF